One and the same sample provided the 20 T cell receptor beta chains below, sequenced in a study of T cell repertoires in cytomegalovirus infection. TCRdb processed the reads anew with MiXCR; each CDR3 protein has one entry. The repertoire holds roughly 180,000 distinct CDR3 sequences, with over 25% as singletons. The sequenced material came from PBMCs. The receptors shown here come from a human donor in good health (CMV status not recorded). Some clones in this sample may be carry-over from other donors' samples.

This clonotype was found many times. The V and J genes are TRBV7-6 and TRBJ1-3, with D tentatively TRBD1 (6 bases). This CDR3 region has 16 residues. Trimming shortened V by 5 bases and J by 0 bases, and 14 bases separated the two germline ends. The germline gives CDR1 SGHVS, CDR2 FNYEAQ. The CDR3 DNA reads TGTGCCAGCAGCCCAGCTGGGGACACCTCTGGAAACACCATATATTTT. Its translation: CASSPAGDTSGNTIYF.

This clonotype was picked up a small number of times. The V gene is TRBV6-2 or TRBV6-3, the J gene TRBJ1-5; D perhaps matches TRBD1 (6 bases). CDR3 length equals 15 residues. V lost 2 bases and J lost 3, with 11 bases in between. In germline, CDR1 is MNHEY, CDR2 SVGEGT. Here the CDR3 reads CASSYGDTSNQPQHF. CDR3 nucleotides: TGTGCCAGCAGTTACGGGGACACTTCCAATCAGCCCCAGCATTTT.

This clonotype was picked up a small number of times. This sequence joins TRBV5-1 and TRBJ1-1; TRBD1 matches 7 bases. Germline-derived CDR1 and CDR2 are SGHRS and YFSETQ. The CDR3 consists of 16 residues. The V gene end was trimmed by 0 bases and the J gene end by 0 bases; junction bases not matched to a gene: 5. The CDR3 loop reads CASSLGYRGLNTEAFF. DNA of the CDR3: TGCGCCAGCAGCTTGGGGTACAGGGGCCTGAACACTGAAGCTTTCTTT.

The chain is built from TRBV25-1 and TRBJ2-5; D perhaps matches TRBD1 (5 bases). CDR1 and CDR2 from the germline V gene are MGHDK and SYGVNS. V shed 4 bases and J shed 2 bases, with 11 bases lying between them. The CDR3 length is 14 residues. The CDR3 bases are TGTGCCAGCAGTGGAGGACATCGTCAAGAGACCCAGTACTTC. Amino acid sequence: CASSGGHRQETQYF. Together with reference TRBV25-1 and TRBJ2-5, the CDR3 gives the full variable domain: EADIYQTPRYLVIGTGKKITLECSQTMGHDKMYWYQQDPGMELHLIHYSYGVNSTEKGDLSSESTVSRIRTEHFPLTLESARPSHTSQYLCASSGGHRQETQYFGPGTRLLVL.

This clonotype appeared many times. The chain employs TRBV12-3 or TRBV12-4 and TRBJ1-2, with D perhaps TRBD1 (6 bases). Deletions cut 3 bases from V and 3 bases from J, with 8 bases between. The length of the CDR3 is 13 residues. The CDR3 is CASSFPGDYGYTF. CDR3 bases: TGTGCCAGCAGTTTCCCAGGGGACTATGGCTACACCTTC.

There are a few counts of this clonotype. The CDR3: CSAPKTGDTEAFF. As DNA, the CDR3 is TGCAGTGCTCCAAAGACAGGGGACACTGAAGCTTTCTTT. The chain recombines TRBV20-1 with TRBJ1-1; 8 bases agree with TRBD1. Germline V gene sequence: CDR1 DFQATT, CDR2 SNEGSKA (reference sequence). The CDR3 runs to 13 residues. The J segment lost 3 bases and the V segment lost 5 bases, leaving 5 bases of the junction unmatched.

This clonotype has only a few counts. Germline is not matched at one junction end, which may reflect a read error. The CDR3 spells CARSLEGGAGGYTF. The CDR3 nucleotides are TGTGCCAGGAGCTTAGAGGGGGGGGCTGGTGGCTACACCTTC. This sequence joins TRBV7-2 and TRBJ1-2; D perhaps matches TRBD1 (6 bases). Germline loops: CDR1 SGHTA, CDR2 FQGNSA. The CDR3 is made up of 14 amino acids. Full variable domain (remainder filled in from reference TRBV7-2 and TRBJ1-2): GAGVSQSPSNKVTEKGKDVELRCDPISGHTALYWYRQSLGQGLEFLIYFQGNSAPDKSGLPSDRFSAERTGGSVSTLTIQRTQQEDSAVYLCARSLEGGAGGYTFGSGTRLTVV.

This clonotype was counted only a few times. The chain links TRBV11-2 to TRBJ2-7, with 12 positions matching TRBD1. The CDR3 totals 18 residues. Germline values: CDR1 SGHAT, CDR2 FQNNGV. V lost 4 bases to trimming and J lost 3 bases; unmatched junction nucleotides: 13. In nucleotides, the CDR3 is TGTGCCAGCAGCTACAATACCGGGACAGGGGGCGTTGGCTACGAGCAGTACTTC. Its protein is CASSYNTGTGGVGYEQYF.

The chain couples TRBV7-2 to TRBJ1-5; weak D call: TRBD1 (5 bases). The CDR3 totals 14 residues. Per the germline V gene, CDR1 is SGHTA and CDR2 is FQGNSA. With 8 bases removed from V and 11 bases from J, the gap between germline ends came to 22 bases. This CDR3 reads CASGSGTDISAQHF. CDR3 in DNA: TGTGCCAGCGGTTCCGGGACGGATATATCGGCCCAGCATTTT.

The chain employs TRBV2 and TRBJ1-2, with D perhaps TRBD1 (6 bases). V lost 6 bases to trimming and J lost 4 bases, with 18 bases between them. The CDR3 runs to 15 residues. Germline CDR1 and CDR2: SNHLY and FYNNEI. The CDR3 here is CASSDPRGGIYGYTF. As DNA, the CDR3 is TGTGCCAGCAGCGACCCTAGGGGGGGGATCTATGGCTACACCTTC.

The CDR3 sequence: CASSLTGEGEQYF. The CDR3 DNA follows: TGTGCCAGCAGTTTAACAGGGGAGGGGGAGCAGTACTTC. The chain employs TRBV12-3 or TRBV12-4 and TRBJ2-7; either TRBD1 or TRBD2 may supply D (7 bases each). The ends were cut back, 2 bases at V and 7 bases at J, with 12 bases in the middle. This CDR3 contains 13 residues.

The J gene is TRBJ2-2, the V gene TRBV6-5; a weak D match, TRBD1 (6 bases). The V end was cut by 6 bases, the J end by 1 base, with 6 bases between. The CDR3 is 13 residues long. Germline-derived CDR1 and CDR2 are MNHEY and SVGAGI. The CDR3 reads CASRQGNTGELFF. CDR3 nucleotides: TGTGCCAGCAGACAGGGGAACACCGGGGAGCTGTTTTTT.

This clonotype was detected many times. The CDR3: CASSQGHGNSYEQYF. The CDR3 DNA reads TGCGCCAGCAGCCAAGGACACGGCAACTCCTACGAGCAGTACTTC. This chain links TRBV4-3 with TRBJ2-7; D not resolved. The CDR3 consists of 15 residues. Germline values: CDR1 LGHNA, CDR2 YSLEER. Between the trimmed V and J ends, which lost 1 base and 0 bases, there was a span of 10 bases.

The rearrangement joins TRBV5-1 to TRBJ1-1, with D hard to call. This CDR3 contains 13 residues. Germline V gene data show CDR1 as SGHRS and CDR2 as YFSETQ. The V end lost 2 bases, the J end lost 2 bases, and 7 bases lay between the germline ends. DNA of the CDR3: TGCGCCAGCAGCTTTGACGAAAACACTGAAGCTTTCTTT. It is translated as CASSFDENTEAFF.

The V call is TRBV12-3 or TRBV12-4, the J call TRBJ1-1; the D is unclear. The CDR3 runs to 14 residues. V lost 0 bases and J 1 base, leaving 6 bases between the germline ends. For the CDR3, the DNA is TGTGCCAGCAGTTTAGCGCATTCGAACACTGAAGCTTTCTTT. Translated, it gives CASSLAHSNTEAFF.

This clonotype was counted between two and nine times. This chain connects TRBV5-8 to TRBJ1-2; no clear D. Germline V gives CDR1 SGHTS, CDR2 YDEGEE. CDR3 length: 15 residues. Trimming pared 2 bases from V and 1 base from J, leaving 12 bases between. In DNA form, the CDR3 reads TGTGCCAGCAGCTTACAAGAGGGCTTTAACTATGGCTACACCTTC. This gives the protein CASSLQEGFNYGYTF.

In its sample, this clonotype was seen many times. This rearrangement joins TRBV12-3 or TRBV12-4 to TRBJ1-5; tentatively, D is TRBD1 (6 bases). The V end lost 2 bases, the J end lost 0 bases, and 11 bases lay between the germline ends. This CDR3 comprises 16 residues. CDR3 residues: CASSLRGAHSNQPQHF. CDR3 bases: TGTGCCAGCAGTTTACGGGGGGCGCATAGCAATCAGCCCCAGCATTTT.

This clonotype was seen a single time. The chain is built from TRBV20-1 and TRBJ1-2; D is unresolved. This CDR3 contains 13 residues. Germline V gives CDR1 DFQATT, CDR2 SNEGSKA (reference sequence). Deletions cut 0 bases from V and 4 bases from J, with 9 bases between. The CDR3 DNA reads as TGCAGTGCTAGAGAAAAGGGTTCCTATGGCTACACCTTC. Translating gives CSAREKGSYGYTF.

The CDR3 DNA follows: TGTGCCAGCAGCTTGTGGGACAGGGTGAACACTGAAGCTTTCTTT. Protein product: CASSLWDRVNTEAFF. The V gene is TRBV11-2, the J gene TRBJ1-1, with TRBD1 identical over 9 bases. This CDR3 is built from 15 residues. V lost 3 bases, J lost 0 bases, and 2 bases stayed unmatched. Germline CDR1 SGHAT, CDR2 FQNNGV.

This clonotype was counted only a few times. V and J are TRBV6-6 and TRBJ1-1; D may be TRBD1 (5 bases). This CDR3 has 16 residues. Germline assignment: CDR1 MNHNY and CDR2 SVGAGI (reference sequence). V was clipped by 4 bases and J by 6 bases, with 21 bases between them. CDR3 protein: CASSFFRGASRAEAFF. DNA of the CDR3: TGTGCCAGCAGTTTCTTTAGGGGCGCCAGTAGGGCTGAAGCTTTCTTT.